These 8 T cell receptor beta chains came from one sample sequenced in a study of cytomegalovirus exposure and HLA in healthy donors. The study ran its PCR with 60 Vbeta and 13 Jbeta primers. The method was immunoSEQ multiplex PCR; TCRdb's version includes in-frame clones alone and lacks a portion of them. The sample has 180,000 or so clones, 82% seen once. The sample consisted of PBMCs. The receptors shown here come from a boy younger than 10 in good health and CMV-seronegative.

V is TRBV2 and J is TRBJ1-1; unclear D gene. The CDR3 runs to 14 residues. Germline V gives CDR1 SNHLY, CDR2 FYNNEI. The V end lost 0 bases, the J end lost 4 bases, and 9 bases lay between the germline ends. The CDR3 DNA is TGTGCCAGCAGTGAAGCGAGGGCAGGCACTGAAGCTTTCTTT. Translating gives CASSEARAGTEAFF.

Concerning this clone: Within the sample, other DNA sequences also encode this same CDR3. The chain links TRBV5-1 to TRBJ2-2, with D possibly TRBD1 on 5 matching bases. This CDR3 contains 15 residues. Trimming removed 0 bases at V and 2 bases at J, with 8 bases between. The germline gives CDR1 SGHRS, CDR2 YFSETQ. The CDR3 region is CASSLGQGNTGELFF. Here the CDR3 DNA reads TGCGCCAGCAGCTTGGGTCAGGGAAACACCGGGGAGCTGTTTTTT. The full variable domain, with the rest looked up from reference TRBV5-1 and TRBJ2-2, is KAGVTQTPRYLIKTRGQQVTLSCSPISGHRSVSWYQQTPGQGLQFLFEYFSETQRNKGNFPGRFSGRQFSNSRSEMNVSTLELGDSALYLCASSLGQGNTGELFFGEGSRLTVL.

This chain joins TRBV13 and TRBJ2-5, with 8 bases aligning to TRBD1. Germline loops: CDR1 PRHDT, CDR2 FYEKMQ (reference sequence). The CDR3 loop spans 16 amino acids. The ends lost 4 bases at V and 0 bases at J; junction bases unmatched: 7. The CDR3 spells CASSSSTGANQETQYF. CDR3 nucleotides: TGTGCCAGCAGCTCCTCGACAGGGGCGAACCAAGAGACCCAGTACTTC.

The V call is TRBV18, the J call TRBJ1-1; 11 nucleotides agree with TRBD1. The J segment lost 1 base and the V segment lost 3 bases, leaving 4 bases of the junction unmatched. CDR1 is KGHSH and CDR2 is LQKENI in the germline V gene. The CDR3 is 16 amino acids. The CDR3 nucleotides are TGTGCCAGCTCACCGGACAGGGGGCCAAGGAACACTGAAGCTTTCTTT. This translates into CASSPDRGPRNTEAFF.

The chain recombines TRBV5-4 with TRBJ2-3; 10 nucleotides match TRBD2. V dropped 3 bases and J dropped 2; count of bases not matched to a gene: 6. The V gene's germline CDR1 is SGHNT and CDR2 YYREEE (reference sequence). There are 16 residues in the CDR3. The CDR3 DNA is TGTGCCAGCAGCTATCGAGGACTAGCGGACACAGATACGCAGTATTTT. This codes for CASSYRGLADTDTQYF.

V gene TRBV5-1 combines with J gene TRBJ2-5; 9 bases are a match to TRBD1. Germline V gene lookup returns CDR1 SGHRS and CDR2 YFSETQ. Unmatched junction bases numbered 8, after V lost 0 bases and J lost 5 bases. The CDR3 length is 16 residues. The CDR3 spells CASSLETGGGYETQYF. CDR3 coding DNA: TGCGCCAGCAGCTTGGAGACAGGGGGAGGGTATGAGACCCAGTACTTC.

The chain carries TRBV7-2 and TRBJ2-6, with 11 positions matching TRBD2. The CDR3 has 19 amino acids. CDR1 is SGHTA and CDR2 is FQGNSA in the germline V gene. The trim removed 5 bases at V and 0 bases at J, leaving 9 bases unmatched. The CDR3 DNA reads as TGTGCCAGCAGCGGTCAGGGACTAGCGGCGATCTCTGGGGCCAACGTCCTGACTTTC. This translates into CASSGQGLAAISGANVLTF.

The chain uses TRBV9 and TRBJ2-5, with D unresolved. V gave up 3 bases and J gave up 2 bases, with 17 bases separating them. Germline CDR1 is SGDLS and CDR2 is YYNGEE. This CDR3 spans 16 amino acids. CDR3 bases: TGTGCCAGCAGCGCAAAGCTGGTCGCAAGACAAGAGACCCAGTACTTC. The encoded protein is CASSAKLVARQETQYF.